The entry below describes one T cell receptor beta chain. These data come from a study of blood T cell repertoires in COVID-19. Overall study context: PBMCs, B-cell-depleted T cells, or T cells were the source of the cDNA or gDNA that made up the material.

The CDR3 is 12 amino acids. CDR1 is LGHNA, CDR2 YSLEER, per germline. Trimming shortened V by 4 bases and J by 3 bases, and 7 bases separated the two germline ends. As originally analysed: Estimation of nucleated cell counts was performed using reference gene primer amplification. TCRdb's copy holds only in-frame clones and misses some; the assay was immunoSEQ multiplex PCR. That table furnishes V, J and clone size, whereas the DNA furnished D and trimming. The repertoire holds roughly 50,000 clones, with roughly nine tenths as singletons. The TCR sequence derives from a human donor in a cohort sampled during active COVID-19. This chain uses TRBV4-3 with TRBJ2-7; D perhaps matches TRBD2 (5 bases). Input material: peripheral blood. CDR3 coding DNA: TGCGCCAGCAGCCGCGGAGGCTACGAGCAGTACTTC. Translation: CASSRGGYEQYF.